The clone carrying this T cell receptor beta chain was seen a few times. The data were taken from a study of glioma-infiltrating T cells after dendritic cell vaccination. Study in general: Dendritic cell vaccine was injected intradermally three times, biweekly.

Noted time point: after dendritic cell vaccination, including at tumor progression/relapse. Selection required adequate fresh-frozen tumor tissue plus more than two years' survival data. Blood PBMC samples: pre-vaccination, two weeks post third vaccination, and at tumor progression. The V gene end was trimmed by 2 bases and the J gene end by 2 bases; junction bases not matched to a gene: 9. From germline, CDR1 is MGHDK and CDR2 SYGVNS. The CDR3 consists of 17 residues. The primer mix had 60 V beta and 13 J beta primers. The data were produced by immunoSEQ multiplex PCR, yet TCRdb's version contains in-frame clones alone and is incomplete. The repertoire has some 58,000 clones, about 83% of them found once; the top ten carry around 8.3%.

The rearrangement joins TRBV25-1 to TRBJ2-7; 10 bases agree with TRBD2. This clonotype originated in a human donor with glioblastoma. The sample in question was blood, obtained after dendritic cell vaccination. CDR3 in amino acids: CASSEPGASGGTYEQYF. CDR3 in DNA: TGTGCCAGCAGTGAACCGGGAGCTAGCGGGGGAACCTACGAGCAGTACTTC.